What follows is one T cell receptor (beta chain) and its context. These data come from a study of T cells in Graves' hyperthyroidism and ophthalmopathy. This CDR3 is 16 amino acids long. Germline V gene sequence: CDR1 SEHNR, CDR2 FQNEAQ (reference sequence). Trimming took off 1 base at V and 6 bases at J, with 18 bases between the two ends. The diagnoses drew upon clinical symptoms, serum thyroxine and TRAb, thyroid ultrasound and orbital computed tomography. TCR beta CDR3 regions were amplified from RNA. A first-round RT-PCR of the TCR CDR3 used the HTBI primer set. TCRdb re-analysed the multiplex PCR reads in MiXCR, keeping a single row per CDR3 protein. Here the sample spans 610,000 or so distinct CDR3 sequences, 46% being singletons.

The rearrangement uses TRBV7-9 and TRBJ1-1; possibly TRBD1 for D (5 bases). The sequence derives from a woman aged 18-29 years with Graves' hyperthyroidism. The sequencing sample was made of peripheral blood or thyroid tissue (not recorded which). CDR3 residues: CASSLGALGAGAEAFF. The CDR3 DNA sequence: TGTGCCAGCAGCTTAGGCGCCCTAGGGGCTGGCGCTGAAGCTTTCTTT.